These T cell receptor beta chains were read from a single sample in a study of spatial heterogeneity in lung cancer. TCRdb reprocessed the 5' RACE reads with MiXCR, giving one entry per CDR3 protein. The sample yields about 80,000 distinct CDR3 sequences, approximately 20% seen once. The material was PBMCs, obtained at surgery. The receptors derive from a male donor with early-stage non-small cell lung cancer. Both conserved end residues are part of each CDR3. A D gene is named only where the DNA matches it firmly. Some rows have no size entry. The others give once, few or many, or a class for an expanded clone.

d_gene | abundance | j_gene | v_gene | CDR3aa | CDR3nt
TRBD1 | . | TRBJ2-5 | TRBV5-1 | CASSYPQGAGETQYF | TGCGCCAGCAGCTATCCACAGGGGGCTGGGGAGACCCAGTACTTC
. | many | TRBJ2-7 | TRBV28 | CASSLSGGITYEQYF | TGTGCCAGCAGTTTATCTGGGGGGATCACCTACGAGCAGTACTTC
. | few | TRBJ2-7 | TRBV10-3 | CAITKGYEQYF | TGTGCCATCACGAAAGGCTACGAGCAGTACTTC
. | few | TRBJ2-3 | TRBV20-1 | CSARGQGPRGDTQYF | TGCAGTGCTAGAGGTCAGGGCCCTAGGGGAGATACGCAGTATTTT
. | . | TRBJ2-2 | TRBV13 | CASRGLPGELFF | TGTGCCAGCAGAGGGCTTCCCGGGGAGCTGTTTTTT
. | many | TRBJ2-4 | TRBV4-2 | CASSQDRVVGVLAKNIQYF | TGTGCCAGCAGCCAAGATCGGGTGGTCGGAGTTCTAGCCAAAAACATTCAGTACTTC
. | few | TRBJ1-1 | TRBV2 | CASIMDRQNTEAFF | TGTGCCAGCATTATGGACCGCCAGAACACTGAAGCTTTCTTT
. | . | TRBJ2-3 | TRBV5-6 | CASSLVLKDTQYF | TGTGCCAGCAGCTTGGTGCTGAAAGATACGCAGTATTTT
. | few | TRBJ2-5 | TRBV29-1 | CGSTLPGRETQYF | TGCGGTAGTACCCTTCCGGGCCGAGAGACCCAGTACTTC
. | few | TRBJ2-1 | TRBV2 | CASRRDLTGFNEQFF | TGTGCCAGCAGAAGGGATCTAACGGGTTTCAATGAGCAGTTCTTC
TRBD2 | . | TRBJ2-1 | TRBV12-3/TRBV12-4 | CASTPPLAGVLNEQFF | TGTGCCAGCACCCCACCTCTAGCGGGAGTGTTAAATGAGCAGTTCTTC
TRBD1 | few | TRBJ2-2 | TRBV20-1 | CQAGTGNTGELFF | TGTCAAGCCGGGACAGGGAACACCGGGGAGCTGTTTTTT